This T cell receptor beta chain was documented in a study of blood T cell repertoires in COVID-19. Across the whole study: Researchers got acute and convalescent COVID-19 samples from the United States, Italy and Spain.

V lost 0 bases and J lost 7, with 10 bases in between. CDR3 length: 15 amino acids. CDR1 and CDR2 (germline): MNHEY, SVGAGI. Patients at the Seattle site were enrolled during active infection and followed longitudinally. Clones were read by immunoSEQ multiplex PCR, and TCRdb kept only the in-frame ones, dropping some. The sample shows more than 200,000 clones, roughly 86% of them seen only once. This sequence joins TRBV6-5 and TRBJ1-6; D possibly corresponds to TRBD1 (5 bases). The TCR comes from a woman aged 55-70 years with COVID-19, enrolled during active disease. Sequencing was carried out using peripheral blood. DNA of the CDR3: TGTGCCAGCAGTTACTCTCAGGGAAGGAATTCACCCCTCCACTTT. Protein sequence: CASSYSQGRNSPLHF.